One and the same sample provided the 13 T cell receptor beta chains below, sequenced in a study of cytomegalovirus exposure and HLA in healthy donors. 13 Jbeta primers and 60 Vbeta primers were used for the PCR. Clones were read by immunoSEQ multiplex PCR, and TCRdb kept only the in-frame ones, dropping some. The sample includes approximately 85,000 clones, around 70% of them seen just once. The sequenced material came from PBMCs. The receptor source for this set is a woman in her forties in good health and CMV-seropositive.

The chain recombines TRBV18 with TRBJ1-3, with D unresolved. Trimming took off 8 bases at V and 0 bases at J, with 8 bases between the two ends. Germline V CDR1 and CDR2: KGHSH, LQKENI. The CDR3 is 13 residues long. The CDR3 coding sequence is TGTGCCAGCACAGAATCCTCTGGAAACACCATATATTTT. Translated, it gives CASTESSGNTIYF.

J is TRBJ1-1 and V is TRBV5-4; perhaps TRBD1 as D (5 bases). Germline V gives CDR1 SGHNT, CDR2 YYREEE (reference sequence). The V end lost 2 bases, the J end lost 5 bases, and 19 bases lay between the germline ends. The CDR3 has 16 amino acids. For the CDR3, the DNA is TGTGCCAGCAGCTTATTGGGGGGGGGTTTGGGAACTGAAGCTTTCTTT. It translates to CASSLLGGGLGTEAFF.

The V and J genes are TRBV7-2 and TRBJ2-4; 10 nucleotides agree with TRBD1. CDR3 length: 14 residues. The V gene's germline CDR1 is SGHTA and CDR2 FQGNSA. The trim removed 4 bases at V and 7 bases at J, leaving 4 bases unmatched. The CDR3 nucleotides are TGTGCCAGCAGCTGGGACAGGGGAAGGAACATTCAGTACTTC. Translating it yields CASSWDRGRNIQYF.

The chain joins TRBV14 to TRBJ2-1; 12 positions agree with TRBD2. The CDR3 is 18 amino acids. V was pared by 0 bases and J by 7 bases, with 10 bases of the junction left unmatched. CDR1 SGHDN and CDR2 FVKESK come from the germline V gene. The CDR3 here is CASSQDSQWTSGNNEQFF. The CDR3 coding sequence is TGTGCCAGCAGCCAAGATTCTCAATGGACTAGCGGGAATAATGAGCAGTTCTTC.

The gene calls are TRBV25-1 and TRBJ2-7; D gene ambiguous. The V and J ends lost 4 bases and 6 bases respectively, with 10 bases between them. Per the germline V gene, CDR1 is MGHDK and CDR2 is SYGVNS. The CDR3 loop spans 12 amino acids. In nucleotides, the CDR3 is TGTGCCAGCAGTGGTCTCCAGCGCGAGCAGTACTTC. As protein: CASSGLQREQYF.

V gene TRBV6-1 combines with J gene TRBJ2-1, with D possibly matching TRBD1 (5 bases). V was pared by 5 bases and J by 7 bases, with 15 bases between. CDR1 MNHNS and CDR2 SASEGT come from the germline V gene. The length of the CDR3 is 14 residues. The CDR3 DNA follows: TGTGCCAGCAGTCAAGGACAAAGTGGTAATGAGCAGTTCTTC. Amino acids: CASSQGQSGNEQFF.

A single count supports this clone. The junction shows a germline mismatch at one end, possibly a read error. CDR3 residues: CAGSYSGRGAADTQYF. CDR3 sequence (DNA): TGTGCCGGCAGTTACTCCGGGCGTGGGGCTGCAGATACGCAGTATTTT. The chain has TRBV6-5 and TRBJ2-3; TRBD1 is a possible D gene (5 bases). Looked up from germline, CDR1 is MNHEY and CDR2 is SVGAGI. The CDR3 is 16 amino acids.

The chain links TRBV5-1 to TRBJ2-7; TRBD2 is a possible D gene (6 bases). There are 13 residues in the CDR3. Germline CDR1 SGHRS, CDR2 YFSETQ. V lost 4 bases and J 6 bases, leaving 14 bases between the germline ends. In nucleotides, the CDR3 is TGCGCCAGCAGCCCCGGGACTGCATCCGAGCAGTACTTC. Translating gives CASSPGTASEQYF.

V gene TRBV29-1 combines with J gene TRBJ2-6, with 11 bases that match TRBD2. Germline CDR1 is SQVTM and CDR2 is ANQGSEA. The ends lost 5 bases at V and 2 bases at J; junction bases unmatched: 2. The CDR3 loop spans 15 amino acids. CDR3 DNA: TGCAGCGTTAGTAGCGGGGGGGCTGGGGCCAACGTCCTGACTTTC. This gives the protein CSVSSGGAGANVLTF.

This clone was observed a few times. The CDR3 sequence: CASSQGRVNTEAFF. In DNA form, the CDR3 reads TGCGCCAGCAGCCAAGGTCGGGTTAACACTGAAGCTTTCTTT. This rearrangement joins TRBV4-1 to TRBJ1-1; D remains ambiguous. V was clipped by 1 base and J by 2 bases, with 8 bases between them. CDR3 length: 14 amino acids. In germline, CDR1 is MGHRA, CDR2 YSYEKL.

CDR3 coding DNA: TGTGCCAGCAGCTCGCCGACAACAGGGGCCCCTAACTATGGCTACACCTTC. Its protein is CASSSPTTGAPNYGYTF. This sequence joins TRBV5-8 and TRBJ1-2, with 7 bases fitting TRBD1. The CDR3 extends over 17 amino acids. Germline V lookup: CDR1 SGHTS, CDR2 YDEGEE. Trimming took 3 bases from V and 0 from J; bases not matched to a gene: 11.

The chain is built from TRBV19 and TRBJ2-7; 8 bases align to TRBD2. Germline V gene sequence: CDR1 LNHDA, CDR2 SQIVND (reference sequence). The CDR3 is 15 residues long. With 3 bases clipped from V and 2 bases from J, the junction kept 6 bases outside the gene matches. The CDR3 spells CASSMRGAGTYEQYF. CDR3 in DNA: TGTGCCAGTAGTATGCGGGGGGCCGGGACCTACGAGCAGTACTTC.

This clone has just a few counts. The J gene is TRBJ1-2, the V gene TRBV7-8; tentative D call: TRBD1 (5 bases). This CDR3 comprises 16 residues. Germline values: CDR1 SGHVS, CDR2 FQNEAQ. Trimming cost V 4 bases and J 6 bases, with 21 bases left between them. CDR3 sequence reads: CASSSGWAGFGDGYTF. CDR3 coding DNA: TGTGCCAGCAGCTCTGGCTGGGCAGGGTTTGGTGATGGCTACACCTTC.